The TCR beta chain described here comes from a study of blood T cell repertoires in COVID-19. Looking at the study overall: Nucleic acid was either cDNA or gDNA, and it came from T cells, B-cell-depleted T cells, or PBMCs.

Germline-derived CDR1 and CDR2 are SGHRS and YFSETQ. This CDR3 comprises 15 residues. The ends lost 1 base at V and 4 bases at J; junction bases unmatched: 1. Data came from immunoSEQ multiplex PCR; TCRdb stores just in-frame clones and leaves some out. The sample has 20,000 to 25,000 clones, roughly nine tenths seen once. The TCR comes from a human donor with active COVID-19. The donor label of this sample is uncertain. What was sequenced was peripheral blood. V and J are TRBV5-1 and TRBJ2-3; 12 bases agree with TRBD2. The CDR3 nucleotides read TGCGCCAGCAGCTTGTGGACTAGCGGGGCAGATACGCAGTATTTT. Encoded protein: CASSLWTSGADTQYF. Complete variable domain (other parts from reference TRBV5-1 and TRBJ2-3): KAGVTQTPRYLIKTRGQQVTLSCSPISGHRSVSWYQQTPGQGLQFLFEYFSETQRNKGNFPGRFSGRQFSNSRSEMNVSTLELGDSALYLCASSLWTSGADTQYFGPGTRLTVL.